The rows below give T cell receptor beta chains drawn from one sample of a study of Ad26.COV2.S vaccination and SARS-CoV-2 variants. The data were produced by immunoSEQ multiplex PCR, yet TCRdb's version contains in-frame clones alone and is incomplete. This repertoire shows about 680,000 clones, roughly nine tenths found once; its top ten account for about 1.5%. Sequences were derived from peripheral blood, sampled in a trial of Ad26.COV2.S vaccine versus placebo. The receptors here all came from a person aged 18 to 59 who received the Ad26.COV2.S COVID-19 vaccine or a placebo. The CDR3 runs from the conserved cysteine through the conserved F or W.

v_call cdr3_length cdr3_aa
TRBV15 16 CATRVGQGRDWLTQYF
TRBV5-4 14 CASSPGQGDYEQYF
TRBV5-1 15 CASSFEAGGPNTQYF
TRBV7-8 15 CASSLAWTGPGPQHF
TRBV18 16 CASSPFAGAAKNIQYF
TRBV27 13 CASSSRVRDGYTF
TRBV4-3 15 CASSQQGPNTGELFF
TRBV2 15 CASRLQTGASYEQYF
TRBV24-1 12 CATSVGEDTQYF
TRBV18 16 CASSPVLLAGGDSQYF
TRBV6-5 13 CASKRGAYNEQFF
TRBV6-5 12 CASSRTDYGYTF
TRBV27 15 CASSLFGTGFYEQYF
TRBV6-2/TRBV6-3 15 CASSSQGQPYTEAFF
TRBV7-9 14 CASSPVTGGYEQYF
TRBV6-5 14 CASSSTSRSYEQYF
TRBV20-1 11 CSARVVQGAFF
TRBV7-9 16 CASSLGRGSRTDTQYF
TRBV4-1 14 CASSLFDRDQPQHF
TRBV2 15 CASRTGGADTGELFF
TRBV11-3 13 CASSLRKDTEAFF
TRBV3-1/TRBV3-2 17 CASSLGLAGGYTDTQYF
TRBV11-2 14 CASSLDRGYTEAFF
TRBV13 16 CASSLGGTRSGNTIYF
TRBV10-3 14 CASSGGGVRDTQYF
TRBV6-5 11 CASGQAYEQYF
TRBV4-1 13 CASSQDFGLEQYF
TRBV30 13 CAWSVRTNQPQHF
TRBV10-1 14 CASSLDLSSYEQYF
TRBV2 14 CASREQTQTYEQYF
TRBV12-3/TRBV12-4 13 CASRPRQGSEQYF
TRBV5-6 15 CASSLEWRTGGTQYF
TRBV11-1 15 CASSSRQGMADTQYF
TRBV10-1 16 CASSEATSAYTGELFF
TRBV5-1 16 CASSPNNGGAWGTQYF
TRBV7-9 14 CASRDQTAYNEQFF
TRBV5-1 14 CASRSGSNLYGYTF
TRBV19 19 CASSTRLAGAGPAKNIQYF
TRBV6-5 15 CASSYGTGDNQPQHF
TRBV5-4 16 CASSSGGLAGRNEQFF
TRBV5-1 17 CASSTRTSGSGSGELFF
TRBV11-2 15 CASSYSGTANEKLFF
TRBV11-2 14 CASSLESGGETQYF